The entry that follows covers one T cell receptor beta chain sequence. The target antigen is unknown. These data originate in a study of beta chain features in type 1 diabetes. The CDR3 covers 14 residues. V lost 5 bases, J lost 1 base, and 8 bases lay in between. CDR1 and CDR2 from the germline V gene are SGHTA and FQGNSA. Expressed TCRB transcripts got sequenced, as all isolated RNA was reverse transcribed. The data were produced by immunoSEQ multiplex PCR, yet TCRdb's version contains in-frame clones alone and is incomplete. The sample holds a few hundred thousand clones, about 14% seen once. Study-wide points: Shortening that was moderate but significant affected the TCRB CDR3s of Type 1 diabetes patients in all four CD4+ subsets.

The genes are TRBV7-2 and TRBJ2-2; tentatively, D is TRBD1 or TRBD2 (5 bases each). The source material was central memory CD4+ T cells from blood. This receptor was identified in a man aged 25-45 years in good health. The DNA for the CDR3 is TGTGCCAGCAGCCGGGGCAGGAACACCGGGGAGCTGTTTTTT. Its translation is CASSRGRNTGELFF.